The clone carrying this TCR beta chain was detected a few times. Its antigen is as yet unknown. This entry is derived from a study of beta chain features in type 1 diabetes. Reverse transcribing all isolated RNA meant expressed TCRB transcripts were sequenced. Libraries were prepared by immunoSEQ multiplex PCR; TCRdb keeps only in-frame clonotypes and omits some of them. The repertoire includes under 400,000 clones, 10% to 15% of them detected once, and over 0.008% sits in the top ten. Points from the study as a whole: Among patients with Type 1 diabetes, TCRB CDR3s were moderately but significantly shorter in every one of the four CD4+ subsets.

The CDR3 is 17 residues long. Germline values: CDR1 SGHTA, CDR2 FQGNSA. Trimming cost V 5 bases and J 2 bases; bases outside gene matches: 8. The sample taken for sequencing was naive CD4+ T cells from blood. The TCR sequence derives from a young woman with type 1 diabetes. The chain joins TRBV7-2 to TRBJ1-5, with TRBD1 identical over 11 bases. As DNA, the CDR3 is TGTGCCAGCAGCCCACGGACAGGGGGCGAGGGCAATCAGCCCCAGCATTTT. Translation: CASSPRTGGEGNQPQHF.